The 25 T cell receptor beta chains below come from one sample, sequenced in a study of cytomegalovirus exposure and HLA in healthy donors. Primers for the PCR totalled 60 Vbeta and 13 Jbeta. Produced via immunoSEQ multiplex PCR; TCRdb's table is partial and in-frame only. Of 100,000 to 120,000 clones listed, roughly two thirds are singletons. The material sequenced was PBMCs. Source of these receptors: a man aged 30-40 years in good health and CMV-seronegative.

The chain couples TRBV5-4 to TRBJ2-7, with 8 bases matching TRBD1. The CDR3 sequence is 15 residues long. The junction had 6 bases not matched to a gene; V was cut back by 4 bases and J by 0 bases. Germline values: CDR1 SGHNT, CDR2 YYREEE (reference sequence). The CDR3 sequence is CASSTRTGLSYEQYF. As DNA, the CDR3 is TGTGCCAGCAGCACTCGGACAGGGCTCTCCTACGAGCAGTACTTC.

The rearrangement links TRBV7-2 to TRBJ2-5; possibly TRBD2 for D (6 bases). CDR3 length: 14 residues. Germline V gene lookup returns CDR1 SGHTA and CDR2 FQGNSA. V was shortened by 3 bases and J by 5 bases, with 13 bases between the two germline ends. CDR3 sequence: CASSFQGGDETQYF. The DNA of the CDR3 is TGTGCCAGCAGCTTTCAGGGAGGTGATGAGACCCAGTACTTC. The complete variable domain, with remaining parts taken from reference TRBV7-2 and TRBJ2-5, reads GAGVSQSPSNKVTEKGKDVELRCDPISGHTALYWYRQSLGQGLEFLIYFQGNSAPDKSGLPSDRFSAERTGGSVSTLTIQRTQQEDSAVYLCASSFQGGDETQYFGPGTRLLVL.

This chain joins TRBV28 and TRBJ2-5; TRBD1 matches 10 bases. The germline gives CDR1 MDHEN, CDR2 SYDVKM. The CDR3 has 15 amino acids. The V and J ends lost 5 bases and 5 bases, in that order; junction bases with no gene match: 8. This CDR3 reads CASSLDRGRFETQYF. In DNA form, the CDR3 reads TGTGCCAGCAGTCTAGACAGGGGGCGCTTTGAGACCCAGTACTTC.

As concerns this clone: This sample includes further DNA sequences coding for the same CDR3. The chain combines TRBV7-9 with TRBJ2-3; no clear D gene. The CDR3 is made up of 15 amino acids. Germline V lookup: CDR1 SEHNR, CDR2 FQNEAQ (reference sequence). The V end was cut by 7 bases, the J end by 4 bases, with 18 bases between. The CDR3 is CASMMRVMKPDTQYF. CDR3 bases: TGTGCCAGCATGATGAGAGTGATGAAGCCAGATACGCAGTATTTT.

The chain's CDR3 is CASSFRGEGGYTF. CDR3 nucleotide sequence: TGTGCCAGCAGTTTCAGGGGAGAGGGTGGCTACACCTTC. The chain couples TRBV27 to TRBJ1-2; weak D call: TRBD1 (6 bases). Per germline, CDR1 MNHEY and CDR2 SMNVEV (reference sequence). The CDR3 totals 13 residues. V was trimmed by 3 bases and J by 7 bases, leaving 12 bases between them.

The genes are TRBV5-4 and TRBJ1-2; 9 nucleotides match TRBD1. V lost 4 bases, J lost 0 bases, and 7 bases stayed unmatched. CDR3 size: 16 residues. Germline-derived CDR1 and CDR2 are SGHNT and YYREEE (reference sequence). For the CDR3, the DNA is TGTGCCAGCAGCACCGGGACAGGGAGTCCTAACTATGGCTACACCTTC. As protein: CASSTGTGSPNYGYTF.

This clone has just a few counts. The chain is built from TRBV28 and TRBJ1-1; the D gene is possibly TRBD1 (5 bases). From germline, CDR1 is MDHEN and CDR2 SYDVKM. The V and J ends lost 5 bases and 7 bases respectively, with 17 bases between them. The CDR3 contains 14 residues. Here the CDR3 reads CASSPDSRVDEAFF. The CDR3 DNA sequence: TGTGCCAGCAGTCCTGACAGTAGGGTGGATGAAGCTTTCTTT.

The chain links TRBV7-8 to TRBJ1-2, with D uncertain. The germline V gene encodes CDR1 SGHVS and CDR2 FQNEAQ. Between the trimmed V and J ends, which lost 3 bases and 3 bases, there was a span of 11 bases. This CDR3 is built from 14 residues. In DNA, the CDR3 is TGTGCCAGCAGCTTCGGCAGGCGGGACTATGGCTACACCTTC. Encoded protein: CASSFGRRDYGYTF.

The V and J genes are TRBV20-1 and TRBJ1-2, with unresolved D. Germline V gene sequence: CDR1 DFQATT, CDR2 SNEGSKA (reference sequence). This CDR3 has 8 amino acids. Here the CDR3 reads CRSDGYTF. The DNA for the CDR3 is TGCAGATCAGATGGCTACACCTTC.

V gene TRBV19 combines with J gene TRBJ1-1, with D perhaps matching TRBD1 (5 bases). Between the trimmed V and J ends, which lost 7 bases and 8 bases, there was a span of 17 bases. The CDR3 covers 13 residues. Germline loops: CDR1 LNHDA, CDR2 SQIVND (reference sequence). The CDR3 bases are TGTGCCAGTACTATCAGGGCAGACAGAGAAGCTTTCTTT. This encodes CASTIRADREAFF.

The chain couples TRBV2 to TRBJ2-4; tentative D call: TRBD2 (5 bases). CDR1 and CDR2 (germline): SNHLY, FYNNEI. V was clipped by 3 bases and J by 10 bases, with 10 bases between them. This CDR3 has 12 residues. The DNA of the CDR3 is TGTGCCAGCAGTGACGGGGTAACAATTCAGTACTTC. Translation: CASSDGVTIQYF.

The chain uses TRBV28 and TRBJ1-5; 7 bases are shared with TRBD1. Germline assignment: CDR1 MDHEN and CDR2 SYDVKM. CDR3 size: 13 residues. V shed 7 bases, J shed 5 bases, and the junction held 5 bases outside the gene matches. Here the CDR3 reads CASTTGNDQPQHF. The CDR3 region has the DNA TGTGCCAGCACGACAGGGAACGATCAGCCCCAGCATTTT. The full variable domain, with the rest looked up from reference TRBV28 and TRBJ1-5, is DVKVTQSSRYLVKRTGEKVFLECVQDMDHENMFWYRQDPGLGLRLIYFSYDVKMKEKGDIPEGYSVSREKKERFSLILESASTNQTSMYLCASTTGNDQPQHFGDGTRLSIL.

This clone was recorded a few times. The chain combines TRBV2 with TRBJ2-1; D is perhaps TRBD2 (7 bases). The CDR3 is made up of 12 amino acids. The V gene lost 6 bases and the J gene lost 12 bases, with 15 bases spanning the gap. Germline V gene lookup returns CDR1 SNHLY and CDR2 FYNNEI. In DNA, the CDR3 is TGTGCCAGCAGGGCGCAGGGGAGGGTGCAGTTCTTC. Translation: CASRAQGRVQFF.

This clone was counted once. J is TRBJ2-1 and V is TRBV27; 13 bases match TRBD2. CDR3 length equals 17 residues. Germline CDR1 is MNHEY and CDR2 is SMNVEV (reference sequence). The junction had 2 bases not matched to a gene; V was cut back by 3 bases and J by 0 bases. CDR3 in DNA: TGTGCCAGCAGTTTCCGGACTAGCGGGAGCTCCTACAATGAGCAGTTCTTC. Translating it yields CASSFRTSGSSYNEQFF.

This rearrangement joins TRBV6-5 to TRBJ2-5, with TRBD2 as a possible D gene (5 bases). Germline V gives CDR1 MNHEY, CDR2 SVGAGI. This CDR3 has 13 residues. Trimming removed 4 bases at V and 5 bases at J, with 11 bases between. CDR3 amino acids: CASSSSEVETQYF. CDR3 sequence (DNA): TGTGCCAGCAGTTCCTCGGAGGTGGAGACCCAGTACTTC.

This chain connects TRBV10-3 to TRBJ2-7, with a tentative D call TRBD2 (5 bases). Trimming left V 4 bases short and J 0 bases short, with 10 bases between. The CDR3 is 14 residues long. Germline CDR1 and CDR2: ENHRY and SYGVKD. The CDR3 DNA is TGTGCCATCAGTGTAGGCGGGCGCTCCTACGAGCAGTACTTC. This encodes CAISVGGRSYEQYF.

CDR3 in DNA: TGTGCCAGCAGCGGCGATCGACTAGCGGGAGGGGATACGCAGTATTTT. This translates into CASSGDRLAGGDTQYF. V usage is TRBV9 and J usage is TRBJ2-3; 14 nucleotides agree with TRBD2. The CDR3 spans 16 residues. Germline V gene lookup returns CDR1 SGDLS and CDR2 YYNGEE. V shed 3 bases, J shed 6 bases, and the junction held 6 bases outside the gene matches.

The chain combines TRBV4-2 with TRBJ2-7, with D perhaps matching TRBD2 (5 bases). The CDR3 runs 14 residues. V lost 5 bases, J lost 0 bases, and 11 bases lay in between. Germline CDR1 is LGHNA and CDR2 is YNFKEQ. The CDR3 region has the DNA TGTGCCAGCAGCGATAGCGTGAGCTCCTACGAGCAGTACTTC. Amino acid sequence: CASSDSVSSYEQYF.

This rearrangement joins TRBV11-2 to TRBJ2-3; D remains ambiguous. The CDR3 has 15 amino acids. Trimming took off 0 bases at V and 1 base at J, with 8 bases between the two ends. Germline lookup yields CDR1 SGHAT and CDR2 FQNNGV. CDR3 loop: CASSLELTGTDTQYF. The CDR3 DNA sequence: TGTGCCAGCAGCTTAGAACTTACCGGCACAGATACGCAGTATTTT.

V and J are TRBV7-2 and TRBJ2-1, with a weak D call TRBD2 (5 bases). With 3 bases removed from V and 9 bases from J, the gap between germline ends came to 15 bases. The V gene's germline CDR1 is SGHTA and CDR2 FQGNSA. The CDR3 loop spans 14 amino acids. DNA for the CDR3: TGTGCCAGCAGCTTCAGAGGGATAGGTGCTGAGCAGTTCTTC. Encoded protein: CASSFRGIGAEQFF.

This chain uses TRBV4-1 with TRBJ2-7; D possibly corresponds to TRBD1 (5 bases). Germline CDR1 is MGHRA and CDR2 is YSYEKL. The CDR3 length is 18 residues. Trimming removed 0 bases from V and 6 bases from J, with 24 bases in between. The CDR3: CASSQEKSWAGSTREQYF. The CDR3, as DNA: TGCGCCAGCAGCCAAGAGAAATCTTGGGCAGGGTCGACTCGCGAGCAGTACTTC.

V is TRBV5-1 and J is TRBJ2-1; 7 positions agree with TRBD1. Germline values: CDR1 SGHRS, CDR2 YFSETQ. This CDR3 is 14 amino acids long. Losses at the gene ends were 4 bases for V and 4 bases for J; bases not matched to a gene: 5. In nucleotides, the CDR3 is TGCGCCAGCAGCGCCGGGGACAGTTACAATGAGCAGTTCTTC. Amino acids: CASSAGDSYNEQFF.

The rearrangement uses TRBV7-9 and TRBJ2-3, with 11 bases that match TRBD2. Germline V gene sequence: CDR1 SEHNR, CDR2 FQNEAQ (reference sequence). The CDR3 covers 15 residues. After removal of 5 bases from V and 1 base from J, the junction contained 2 bases not matched to a gene. As DNA, the CDR3 is TGTGCCAGCAGCCCTAGCGGGAGGCGCACAGATACGCAGTATTTT. Its translation: CASSPSGRRTDTQYF.

Only a few counts were recorded for this clone. The rearrangement joins TRBV4-3 to TRBJ1-3; D remains unclear. V lost 1 base to trimming and J lost 1 base, with 8 bases between them. CDR1 and CDR2 from the germline V gene are LGHNA and YSLEER. The CDR3 covers 15 residues. The CDR3 DNA follows: TGCGCCAGCAGCCAAGGGAGGAGATCTGGAAACACCATATATTTT. It is translated as CASSQGRRSGNTIYF.

The chain recombines TRBV7-2 with TRBJ2-7; TRBD2 matches 9 bases. V dropped 8 bases and J dropped 2; count of bases not matched to a gene: 7. The germline gives CDR1 SGHTA, CDR2 FQGNSA. The CDR3 spans 14 residues. In DNA, the CDR3 is TGTGCCAGCCTCGGGGCGGGAGGGCCCTACGAGCAGTACTTC. Amino acids: CASLGAGGPYEQYF.